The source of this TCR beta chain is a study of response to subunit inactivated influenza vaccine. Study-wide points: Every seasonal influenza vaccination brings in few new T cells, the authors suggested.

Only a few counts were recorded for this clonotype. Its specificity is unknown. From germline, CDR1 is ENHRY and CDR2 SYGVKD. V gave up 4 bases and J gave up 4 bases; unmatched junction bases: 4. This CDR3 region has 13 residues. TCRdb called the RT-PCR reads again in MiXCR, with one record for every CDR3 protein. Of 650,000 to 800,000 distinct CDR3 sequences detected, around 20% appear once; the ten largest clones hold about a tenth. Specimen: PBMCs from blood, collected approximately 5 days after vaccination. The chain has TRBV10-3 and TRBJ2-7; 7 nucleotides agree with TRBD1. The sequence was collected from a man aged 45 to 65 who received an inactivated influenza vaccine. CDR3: CAISGGGRYEQYF. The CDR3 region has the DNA TGTGCCATCAGTGGAGGGGGCAGGTACGAGCAGTACTTC.